This entry lists 16 T cell receptor beta chains sequenced from one sample in a study of neoadjuvant nivolumab and ipilimumab in lung cancer. Assay used: immunoSEQ multiplex PCR; TCRdb lists only in-frame clones, some missing. The data hold 7,000 to 8,500 clones, with under 90% observed a single time. The sequences come from tumor tissue, collected after neoadjuvant nivolumab, alone or with ipilimumab, at or shortly before surgery. Every receptor here comes from an adult with non-small cell lung cancer. Some clones in this sample may be carry-over from other donors' samples.

J is TRBJ2-1 and V is TRBV4-1; 8 bases are a match to TRBD2. Germline V gene data show CDR1 as MGHRA and CDR2 as YSYEKL. J gave up 9 bases and V 1 base, and 8 bases lay outside the gene matches. This CDR3 spans 15 amino acids. CDR3 amino acids: CASSQGLAQGGEQFF. In nucleotides, the CDR3 is TGCGCCAGCAGCCAAGGACTAGCGCAAGGGGGTGAGCAGTTCTTC.

V gene TRBV5-6 combines with J gene TRBJ2-1; TRBD1 agrees at 8 bases. Germline V gene lookup returns CDR1 SGHDT and CDR2 YYEEEE. V lost 0 bases and J lost 8; bases outside the gene matches: 7. The CDR3 length is 15 residues. The CDR3 reads CASSLAGGSLDEQFF. CDR3 coding DNA: TGTGCCAGCAGCTTGGCAGGGGGCTCACTAGATGAGCAGTTCTTC. Full variable domain (rest looked up from reference TRBV5-6 and TRBJ2-1): DAGVTQSPTHLIKTRGQQVTLRCSPKSGHDTVSWYQQALGQGPQFIFQYYEEEERQRGNFPDRFSGHQFPNYSSELNVNALLLGDSALYLCASSLAGGSLDEQFFGPGTRLTVL.

V gene TRBV11-2 combines with J gene TRBJ2-1; D remains unclear. This CDR3 comprises 14 residues. CDR1 is SGHAT and CDR2 is FQNNGV in the germline V gene. V lost 5 bases and J lost 10, with 18 bases in between. The DNA for the CDR3 is TGTGCCAGCAGCCCCAGTAGTTTGGCGGTAGAGCAGTTCTTC. Its translation: CASSPSSLAVEQFF.

The chain employs TRBV6-6 and TRBJ1-2; D possibly corresponds to TRBD1 (5 bases). Germline CDR1 is MNHNY and CDR2 is SVGAGI (reference sequence). V lost 6 bases and J 6 bases, leaving 23 bases between the germline ends. This CDR3 has 16 amino acids. The DNA for the CDR3 is TGTGCCAGCAGCCTAGCCCCAGGACCGGGGGGGGATGGCTACACCTTC. It is translated as CASSLAPGPGGDGYTF.

The chain links TRBV14 to TRBJ2-1, with 13 bases that match TRBD2. V gave up 5 bases and J gave up 6 bases; unmatched junction bases: 4. This CDR3 comprises 15 residues. Germline CDR1 reads SGHDN; CDR2 reads FVKESK. CDR3 DNA: TGTGCCAGCAGCAAACTAGCGGGAGGGCTCAATGAGCAGTTCTTC. Protein product: CASSKLAGGLNEQFF.

This rearrangement joins TRBV6-5 to TRBJ2-2; no clear D gene. Germline-derived CDR1 and CDR2 are MNHEY and SVGAGI. Trimming removed 6 bases from V and 5 bases from J, with 7 bases in between. There are 12 residues in the CDR3. CDR3 sequence: CASSPTTGELFF. In nucleotides, the CDR3 is TGTGCCAGCAGCCCCACGACCGGGGAGCTGTTTTTT.

The rearrangement uses TRBV11-2 and TRBJ1-4; no definite D call. The CDR3 length is 14 residues. The V and J ends lost 3 bases and 8 bases respectively, with 13 bases between them. Germline V gene lookup returns CDR1 SGHAT and CDR2 FQNNGV. CDR3 DNA sequence: TGTGCCAGCAGCTTGAACCCGGGCCTCGAAAAACTGTTTTTT. Amino acids: CASSLNPGLEKLFF.

J is TRBJ2-2 and V is TRBV11-2, with TRBD2 identical over 12 bases. Trimming at V came to 4 bases and at J to 6 bases, leaving 6 bases not matched to a gene. Germline V gene lookup returns CDR1 SGHAT and CDR2 FQNNGV. This CDR3 region has 16 residues. The CDR3 is CASSSETSGRSGELFF. CDR3 DNA sequence: TGTGCCAGCAGCTCCGAGACTAGCGGGAGATCCGGGGAGCTGTTTTTT.

The chain is built from TRBV4-1 and TRBJ2-5; 10 bases are shared with TRBD1. CDR1 MGHRA and CDR2 YSYEKL come from the germline V gene. The J segment lost 2 bases and the V segment lost 3 bases, leaving 6 bases of the junction unmatched. The CDR3 length is 16 residues. DNA for the CDR3: TGCGCCAGCAGCCAGTGGGACAGGGGCGGGCAAGAGACCCAGTACTTC. This codes for CASSQWDRGGQETQYF.

The rearrangement links TRBV30 to TRBJ2-7, with 9 bases aligning to TRBD2. Germline-derived CDR1 and CDR2 are GTSNPN and SVGIG (reference sequence). V dropped 0 bases and J dropped 1; count of bases not matched to a gene: 4. CDR3 size: 15 residues. The DNA for the CDR3 is TGTGCCTGGAGTGTACCTAGCGGGGAGTCCTACGAGCAGTACTTC. Protein sequence: CAWSVPSGESYEQYF.

This chain uses TRBV16 with TRBJ1-5; D unclear. With 2 bases removed from V and 1 base from J, the gap between germline ends came to 9 bases. CDR3 length: 15 amino acids. Germline V gene data show CDR1 as KGHSY and CDR2 as FQNENV. The CDR3 loop reads CASSQKGISNQPQHF. CDR3 DNA sequence: TGTGCCAGCAGCCAAAAGGGAATAAGCAATCAGCCCCAGCATTTT.

J is TRBJ2-7 and V is TRBV6-6; 8 bases agree with TRBD1. Germline values: CDR1 MNHNY, CDR2 SVGAGI (reference sequence). CDR3 length: 14 residues. V was clipped by 2 bases and J by 7 bases; unmatched bases: 7. The chain's CDR3 is CASSYGTGRREQYF. The DNA for the CDR3 is TGTGCCAGCAGTTACGGGACAGGACGAAGGGAGCAGTACTTC.

The gene calls are TRBV11-3 and TRBJ2-1, with a tentative D call TRBD2 (5 bases). Trimming took off 0 bases at V and 10 bases at J, with 10 bases between the two ends. The CDR3 extends over 13 amino acids. Germline CDR1 reads SGHNT; CDR2 reads YENEEA. The CDR3 is CASSLERGLEQFF. CDR3 DNA sequence: TGTGCCAGCAGCTTAGAACGGGGTCTAGAGCAGTTCTTC.

The sample holds one count of this clone. The chain employs TRBV5-1 and TRBJ1-1; 11 bases are shared with TRBD1. J was trimmed by 5 bases and V by 4 bases; bases with no gene match: 10. The CDR3 length is 16 residues. Germline V gene sequence: CDR1 SGHRS, CDR2 YFSETQ. The CDR3 loop is CASSRTGGNVKTEAFF. The CDR3 nucleotides read TGCGCCAGCAGCCGGACAGGGGGCAACGTAAAGACTGAAGCTTTCTTT. Drawing the rest from reference TRBV5-1 and TRBJ1-1, the complete variable domain is KAGVTQTPRYLIKTRGQQVTLSCSPISGHRSVSWYQQTPGQGLQFLFEYFSETQRNKGNFPGRFSGRQFSNSRSEMNVSTLELGDSALYLCASSRTGGNVKTEAFFGQGTRLTVV.

The chain uses TRBV7-6 and TRBJ2-7; 9 bases agree with TRBD1. Germline V gene sequence: CDR1 SGHVS, CDR2 FNYEAQ. The CDR3 covers 16 residues. With 4 bases clipped from V and 3 bases from J, the junction kept 10 bases outside the gene matches. CDR3 residues: CASSSLSGQGYYEQYF. The DNA for the CDR3 is TGTGCCAGCAGCTCCTTGAGCGGACAGGGGTACTACGAGCAGTACTTC.

V and J are TRBV7-9 and TRBJ1-1, with TRBD1 identical over 8 bases. V gave up 8 bases and J gave up 3 bases; unmatched junction bases: 5. The CDR3 sequence is 13 residues long. Germline CDR1 reads SEHNR; CDR2 reads FQNEAQ (reference sequence). CDR3 nucleotides: TGTGCCAGCGGACAGGGAGGGGACACTGAAGCTTTCTTT. This encodes CASGQGGDTEAFF.